A single sample is the source of the 13 T cell receptor beta chains below, sequenced in a study of Ad26.COV2.S vaccination and SARS-CoV-2 variants. Clones were sequenced by immunoSEQ multiplex PCR, and TCRdb holds only the in-frame ones, with some missing. In the table there are about 420,000 clones, 88% of which are singletons. Treatment given: about 20 received Ad26.COV2.S at low or high dose, single or two shots; 5 received placebo; per-sample allocation not given. Sampling was done on day 63 after the first vaccine or placebo injection. Sequencing used peripheral blood, obtained in a trial of Ad26.COV2.S vaccine versus placebo. Source of these receptors: a person between 18 and 65 years old who received the Ad26.COV2.S COVID-19 vaccine or a placebo.

V and J are TRBV6-2 or TRBV6-3 and TRBJ2-1; 13 nucleotides line up with TRBD2. Per the germline V gene, CDR1 is MNHEY and CDR2 is SVGEGT. The CDR3 loop spans 16 amino acids. V was clipped by 6 bases and J by 5 bases; unmatched bases: 7. DNA for the CDR3: TGTGCCAGCAGCCCTGGGACTAGCGGGGAGCACAATGAGCAGTTCTTC. Its protein product is CASSPGTSGEHNEQFF.

The J gene is TRBJ2-3, the V gene TRBV5-1; 8 nucleotides align to TRBD1. V trimming: 6 bases; J trimming: 5 bases; junction bases outside the gene matches: 8. The CDR3 is 14 amino acids. Germline V gene lookup returns CDR1 SGHRS and CDR2 YFSETQ. In DNA form, the CDR3 reads TGCGCCAGCATGAACAGGGGGAGCGGAGATACGCAGTATTTT. Its translation: CASMNRGSGDTQYF.

This chain uses TRBV2 with TRBJ1-3, with D hard to call. The CDR3 is 14 residues long. Germline CDR1 and CDR2: SNHLY and FYNNEI. V lost 5 bases and J lost 4, with 12 bases in between. Written as DNA, the CDR3 is TGTGCCAGCAGTCAAGAGGCGTGGGGAAACACCATATATTTT. It encodes CASSQEAWGNTIYF. Complete variable domain (other parts from reference TRBV2 and TRBJ1-3): EPEVTQTPSHQVTQMGQEVILRCVPISNHLYFYWYRQILGQKVEFLVSFYNNEISEKSEIFDDQFSVERPDGSNFTLKIRSTKLEDSAMYFCASSQEAWGNTIYFGEGSWLTVV.

CDR3 in amino acids: CATSLTGRYGYTF. The CDR3 DNA sequence: TGTGCCACCAGCCTGACAGGGCGCTATGGCTACACCTTC. The rearrangement joins TRBV24-1 to TRBJ1-2; 7 bases match TRBD1. V dropped 7 bases and J dropped 4; count of bases not matched to a gene: 5. The CDR3 sequence is 13 residues long. CDR1 and CDR2 from the germline V gene are KGHDR and SFDVKD.

The J gene is TRBJ2-3, the V gene TRBV4-3; 12 bases agree with TRBD2. The junction had 8 bases not matched to a gene; V was cut back by 1 base and J by 3 bases. CDR3 length: 18 amino acids. Per the germline V gene, CDR1 is LGHNA and CDR2 is YSLEER. The CDR3 region is CASSQVWASGGATDTQYF. The CDR3, as DNA: TGCGCCAGCAGCCAAGTTTGGGCTAGCGGGGGGGCAACAGATACGCAGTATTTT.

V usage is TRBV3-1 (or the pseudogene TRBV3-2) and J usage is TRBJ1-3; D is perhaps TRBD1 (6 bases). V lost 6 bases and J 4 bases, leaving 13 bases between the germline ends. This CDR3 contains 14 residues. Per the germline V gene, CDR1 is LGHDT and CDR2 is YNNKEL (reference sequence). The CDR3 loop reads CASRLQGSGNTIYF. The CDR3 bases are TGTGCCAGCAGATTACAGGGCTCCGGAAACACCATATATTTT.

The chain recombines TRBV6-2 or TRBV6-3 with TRBJ2-7; 8 bases match TRBD2. V shed 6 bases, J shed 4 bases, and the junction held 2 bases outside the gene matches. In germline, CDR1 is MNHEY, CDR2 SVGEGT. CDR3 length: 12 amino acids. The chain's CDR3 is CASSPGGYEQYF. DNA of the CDR3: TGTGCCAGCAGCCCGGGGGGGTACGAGCAGTACTTC.

The chain is built from TRBV7-6 and TRBJ2-1; no firm D call. Germline-derived CDR1 and CDR2 are SGHVS and FNYEAQ. Trimming removed 1 base from V and 7 bases from J, with 17 bases in between. This CDR3 is 16 amino acids long. This CDR3 reads CASSLVQRHTGNEQFF. DNA for the CDR3: TGTGCCAGCAGCTTAGTTCAGAGGCACACGGGTAATGAGCAGTTCTTC.

V is TRBV15 and J is TRBJ2-2; D unresolved. CDR1 is LNHNV and CDR2 is YYDKDF in the germline V gene (reference sequence). The V end lost 1 base, the J end lost 6 bases, and 15 bases lay between the germline ends. CDR3 length equals 16 residues. As DNA, the CDR3 is TGTGCCACCAGCAGAGGCTCCGACATACCATCCGGGGAGCTGTTTTTT. It specifies CATSRGSDIPSGELFF.

The CDR3 coding sequence is TGTGCCAGCCAATCGTTTGGAAACACCATATATTTT. Translating gives CASQSFGNTIYF. This chain uses TRBV25-1 with TRBJ1-3; D call uncertain. The V and J ends lost 8 bases and 3 bases respectively, with 8 bases between them. The germline gives CDR1 MGHDK, CDR2 SYGVNS. The CDR3 is 12 amino acids. The variable domain in full, with the rest retrieved from reference TRBV25-1 and TRBJ1-3, is EADIYQTPRYLVIGTGKKITLECSQTMGHDKMYWYQQDPGMELHLIHYSYGVNSTEKGDLSSESTVSRIRTEHFPLTLESARPSHTSQYLCASQSFGNTIYFGEGSWLTVV.

The chain recombines TRBV7-9 with TRBJ1-5, with D uncertain. Germline V gives CDR1 SEHNR, CDR2 FQNEAQ (reference sequence). CDR3 length: 15 amino acids. The V end lost 5 bases, the J end lost 2 bases, and 13 bases lay between the germline ends. The chain's CDR3 is CASSRTSKGNQPQHF. DNA of the CDR3: TGTGCCAGCAGCCGGACCTCAAAAGGCAATCAGCCCCAGCATTTT.

In DNA form, the CDR3 reads TGCAGTGCTAGTATCGGGACACAGGCCTACGAGCAGTACTTC. Amino acids: CSASIGTQAYEQYF. V gene TRBV20-1 combines with J gene TRBJ2-7; D might be TRBD1 (6 bases). Germline values: CDR1 DFQATT, CDR2 SNEGSKA (reference sequence). The CDR3 runs to 14 residues. The V end was cut by 3 bases, the J end by 2 bases, with 14 bases between.

The gene calls are TRBV7-9 and TRBJ1-2, with TRBD1 matching over 7 bases. V lost 5 bases and J lost 7; bases outside the gene matches: 10. The CDR3 spans 14 residues. Looked up from germline, CDR1 is SEHNR and CDR2 is FQNEAQ (reference sequence). The CDR3 here is CASSPLVTGSGYTF. In DNA, the CDR3 is TGTGCCAGCAGCCCGCTCGTGACAGGGAGTGGCTACACCTTC.